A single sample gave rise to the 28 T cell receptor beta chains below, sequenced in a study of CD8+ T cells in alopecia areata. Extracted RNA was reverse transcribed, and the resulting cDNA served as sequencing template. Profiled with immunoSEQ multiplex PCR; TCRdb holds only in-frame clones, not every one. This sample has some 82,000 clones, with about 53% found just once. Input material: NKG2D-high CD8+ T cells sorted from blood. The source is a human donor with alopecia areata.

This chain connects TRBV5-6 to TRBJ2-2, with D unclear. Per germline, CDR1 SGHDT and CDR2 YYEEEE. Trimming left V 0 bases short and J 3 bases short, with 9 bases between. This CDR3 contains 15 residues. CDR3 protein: CASSLDWRDTGELFF. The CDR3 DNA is TGTGCCAGCAGCTTGGATTGGAGAGACACCGGGGAGCTGTTTTTT.

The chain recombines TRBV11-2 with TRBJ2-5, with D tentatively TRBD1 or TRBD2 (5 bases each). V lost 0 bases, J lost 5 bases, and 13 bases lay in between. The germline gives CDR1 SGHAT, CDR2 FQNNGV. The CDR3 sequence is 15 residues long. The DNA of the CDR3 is TGTGCCAGCAGCTTAGAGTTGGGACCCCTGGAGACCCAGTACTTC. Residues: CASSLELGPLETQYF.

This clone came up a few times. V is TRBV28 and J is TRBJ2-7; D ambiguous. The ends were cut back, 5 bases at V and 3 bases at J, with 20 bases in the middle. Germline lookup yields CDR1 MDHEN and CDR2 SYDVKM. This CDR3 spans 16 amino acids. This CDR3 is CASSPSSASEIYEQYF. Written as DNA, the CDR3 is TGTGCCAGCAGTCCCTCCAGTGCGTCCGAAATCTACGAGCAGTACTTC.

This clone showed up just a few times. This CDR3 reads CASSLVQGPPYEQYF. In DNA form, the CDR3 reads TGCGCCAGCAGCTTGGTTCAGGGTCCCCCCTACGAGCAGTACTTC. This chain uses TRBV5-1 with TRBJ2-7, with D possibly matching TRBD1 (5 bases). CDR1 and CDR2 from the germline V gene are SGHRS and YFSETQ. The CDR3 runs to 15 residues. Trimming cost V 0 bases and J 2 bases, with 12 bases left between them. The full variable domain, its missing parts supplied by reference TRBV5-1 and TRBJ2-7, is KAGVTQTPRYLIKTRGQQVTLSCSPISGHRSVSWYQQTPGQGLQFLFEYFSETQRNKGNFPGRFSGRQFSNSRSEMNVSTLELGDSALYLCASSLVQGPPYEQYFGPGTRLTVT.

For the CDR3, the DNA is TGTGCCAGCAGTCCGCCTGCTGGGCGGGGCTACGAGCAGTACTTC. Translation: CASSPPAGRGYEQYF. The gene calls are TRBV6-6 and TRBJ2-7; possible D gene TRBD2, 6 bases. The germline CDR1 and CDR2 sequences are MNHNY and SVGAGI (reference sequence). This CDR3 region has 15 residues. Trimming removed 5 bases at V and 3 bases at J, with 17 bases between.

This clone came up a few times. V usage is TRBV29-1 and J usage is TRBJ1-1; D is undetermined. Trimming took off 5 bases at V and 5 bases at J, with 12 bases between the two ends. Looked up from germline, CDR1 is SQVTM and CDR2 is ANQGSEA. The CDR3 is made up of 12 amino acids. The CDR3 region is CSVFTENTEAFF. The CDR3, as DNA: TGCAGCGTTTTCACGGAGAATACTGAAGCTTTCTTT.

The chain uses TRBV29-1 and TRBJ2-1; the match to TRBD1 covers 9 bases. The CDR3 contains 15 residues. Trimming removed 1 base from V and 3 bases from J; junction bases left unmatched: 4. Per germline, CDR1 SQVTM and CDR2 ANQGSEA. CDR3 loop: CSVEGETGGYNEQFF. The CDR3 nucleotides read TGCAGCGTTGAAGGTGAGACAGGGGGCTACAATGAGCAGTTCTTC.

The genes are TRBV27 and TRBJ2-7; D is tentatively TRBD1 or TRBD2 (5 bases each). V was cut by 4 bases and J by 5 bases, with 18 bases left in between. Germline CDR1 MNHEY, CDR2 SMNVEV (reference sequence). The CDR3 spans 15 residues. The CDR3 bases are TGTGCCAGCAGTTGGGACGGGGACGGATTAGACGAGCAGTACTTC. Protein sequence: CASSWDGDGLDEQYF.

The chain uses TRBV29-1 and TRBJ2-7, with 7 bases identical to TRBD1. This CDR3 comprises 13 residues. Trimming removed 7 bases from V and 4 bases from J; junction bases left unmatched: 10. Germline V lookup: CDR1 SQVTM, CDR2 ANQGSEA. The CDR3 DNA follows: TGCAGCGCTGGGGACAGCACAAATTACGAGCAGTACTTC. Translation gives CSAGDSTNYEQYF.

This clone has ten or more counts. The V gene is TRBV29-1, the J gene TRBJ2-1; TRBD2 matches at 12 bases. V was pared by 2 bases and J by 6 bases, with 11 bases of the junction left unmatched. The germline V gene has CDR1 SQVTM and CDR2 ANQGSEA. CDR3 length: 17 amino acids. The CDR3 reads CSVESPSGRAVGNEQFF. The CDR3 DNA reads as TGCAGCGTTGAAAGTCCTAGCGGGAGGGCCGTGGGCAATGAGCAGTTCTTC.

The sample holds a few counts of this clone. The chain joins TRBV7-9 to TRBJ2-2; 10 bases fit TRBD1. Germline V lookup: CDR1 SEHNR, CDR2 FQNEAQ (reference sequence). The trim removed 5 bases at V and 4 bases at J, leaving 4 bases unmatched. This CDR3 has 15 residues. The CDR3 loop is CASSPGTGVTGELFF. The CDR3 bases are TGTGCCAGCAGCCCAGGGACAGGGGTCACCGGGGAGCTGTTTTTT.

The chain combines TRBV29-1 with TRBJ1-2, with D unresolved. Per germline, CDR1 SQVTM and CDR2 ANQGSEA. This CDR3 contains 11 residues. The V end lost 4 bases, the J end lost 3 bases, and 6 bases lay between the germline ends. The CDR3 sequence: CSVVVDYGYTF. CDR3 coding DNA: TGCAGCGTTGTAGTGGACTATGGCTACACCTTC.

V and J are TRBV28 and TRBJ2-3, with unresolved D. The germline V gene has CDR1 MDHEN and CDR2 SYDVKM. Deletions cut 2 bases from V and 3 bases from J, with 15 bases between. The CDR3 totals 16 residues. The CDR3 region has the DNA TGTGCCAGCAGTTTAACGCCGGCAGAAGTAACAGATACGCAGTATTTT. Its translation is CASSLTPAEVTDTQYF.

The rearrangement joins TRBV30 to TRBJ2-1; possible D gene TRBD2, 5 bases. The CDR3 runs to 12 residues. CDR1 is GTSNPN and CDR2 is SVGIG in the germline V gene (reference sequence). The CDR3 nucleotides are TGTGTTGCGGGTAGCTCCTACAATGAGCAGTTCTTC. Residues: CVAGSSYNEQFF.

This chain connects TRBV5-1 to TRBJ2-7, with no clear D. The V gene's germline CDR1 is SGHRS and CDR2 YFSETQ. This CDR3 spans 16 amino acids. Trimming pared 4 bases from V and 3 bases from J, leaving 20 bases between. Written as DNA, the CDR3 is TGCGCCAGCAGCCAACCCTTAGGTGCCCTAAACTACGAGCAGTACTTC. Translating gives CASSQPLGALNYEQYF.

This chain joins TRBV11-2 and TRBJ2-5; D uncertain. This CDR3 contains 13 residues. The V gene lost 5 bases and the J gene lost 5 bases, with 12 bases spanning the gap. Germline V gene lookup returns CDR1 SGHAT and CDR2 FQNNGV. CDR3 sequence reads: CASSPSLAETQYF. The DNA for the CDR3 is TGTGCCAGCAGCCCTTCGTTGGCCGAGACCCAGTACTTC.

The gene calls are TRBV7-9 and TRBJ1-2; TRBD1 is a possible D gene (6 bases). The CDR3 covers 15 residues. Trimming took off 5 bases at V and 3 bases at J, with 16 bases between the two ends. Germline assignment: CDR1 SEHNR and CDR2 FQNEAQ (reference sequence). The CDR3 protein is CASSERGSRDYGYTF. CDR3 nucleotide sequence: TGTGCCAGCAGCGAGAGGGGGTCCCGGGACTATGGCTACACCTTC.

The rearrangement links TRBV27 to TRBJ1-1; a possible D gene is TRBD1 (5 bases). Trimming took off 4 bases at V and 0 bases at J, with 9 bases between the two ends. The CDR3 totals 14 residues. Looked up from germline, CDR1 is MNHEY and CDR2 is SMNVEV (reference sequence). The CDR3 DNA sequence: TGTGCCAGCAGTTCGGGGACGGTGAACACTGAAGCTTTCTTT. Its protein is CASSSGTVNTEAFF.

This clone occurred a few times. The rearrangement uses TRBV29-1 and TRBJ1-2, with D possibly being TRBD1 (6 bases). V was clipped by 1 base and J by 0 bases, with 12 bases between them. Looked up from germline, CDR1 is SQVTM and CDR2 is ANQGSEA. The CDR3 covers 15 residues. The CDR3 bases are TGCAGCGTTGAAGTTGCCAGGGGCGCTAACTATGGCTACACCTTC. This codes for CSVEVARGANYGYTF.

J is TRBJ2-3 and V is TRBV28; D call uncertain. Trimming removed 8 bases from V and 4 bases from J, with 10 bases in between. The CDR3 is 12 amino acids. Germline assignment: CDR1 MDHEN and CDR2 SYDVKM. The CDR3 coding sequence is TGTGCCAGCTACGACTTCGCAGATACGCAGTATTTT. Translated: CASYDFADTQYF.

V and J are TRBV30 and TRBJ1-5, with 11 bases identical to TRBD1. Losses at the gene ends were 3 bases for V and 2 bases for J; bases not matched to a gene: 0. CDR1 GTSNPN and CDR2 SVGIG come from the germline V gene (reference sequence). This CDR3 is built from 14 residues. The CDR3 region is CAWRGQGGNQPQHF. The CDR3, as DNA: TGTGCCTGGAGGGGACAGGGGGGCAATCAGCCCCAGCATTTT.

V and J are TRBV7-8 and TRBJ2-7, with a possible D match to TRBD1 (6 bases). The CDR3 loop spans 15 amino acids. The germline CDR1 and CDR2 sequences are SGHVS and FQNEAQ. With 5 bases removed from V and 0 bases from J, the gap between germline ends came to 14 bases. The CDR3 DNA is TGTGCCAGCAGCCGTTATCAGGGGCCCTCCTACGAGCAGTACTTC. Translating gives CASSRYQGPSYEQYF.

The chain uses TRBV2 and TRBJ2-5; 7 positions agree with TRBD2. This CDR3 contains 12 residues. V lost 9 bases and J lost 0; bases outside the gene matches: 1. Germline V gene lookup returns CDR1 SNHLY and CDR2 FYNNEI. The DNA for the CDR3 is TGTGCCAGGGGGACTAACCAAGAGACCCAGTACTTC. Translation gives CARGTNQETQYF.

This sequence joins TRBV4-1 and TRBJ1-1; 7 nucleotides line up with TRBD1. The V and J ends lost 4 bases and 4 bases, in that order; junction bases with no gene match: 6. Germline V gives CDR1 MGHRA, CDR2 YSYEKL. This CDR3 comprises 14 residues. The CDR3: CASSPTGLSTEAFF. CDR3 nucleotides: TGCGCCAGCAGCCCGACAGGGTTGAGCACTGAAGCTTTCTTT.

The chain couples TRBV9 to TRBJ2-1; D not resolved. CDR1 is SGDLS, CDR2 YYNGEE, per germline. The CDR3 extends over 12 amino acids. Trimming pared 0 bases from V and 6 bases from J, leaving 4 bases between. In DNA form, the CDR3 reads TGTGCCAGCAGCGTAGCTCTCAATGAGCAGTTCTTC. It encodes CASSVALNEQFF.

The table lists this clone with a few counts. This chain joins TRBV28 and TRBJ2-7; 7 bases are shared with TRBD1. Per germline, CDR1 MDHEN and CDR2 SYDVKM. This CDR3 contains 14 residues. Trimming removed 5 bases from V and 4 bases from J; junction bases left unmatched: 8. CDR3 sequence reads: CASSPGTAPYEQYF. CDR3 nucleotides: TGTGCCAGCAGTCCCGGGACAGCCCCATACGAGCAGTACTTC.

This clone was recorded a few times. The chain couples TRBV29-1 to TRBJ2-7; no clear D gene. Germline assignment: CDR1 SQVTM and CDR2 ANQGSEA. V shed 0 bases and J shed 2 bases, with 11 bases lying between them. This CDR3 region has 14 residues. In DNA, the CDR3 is TGCAGCGTTGAAGATCTGTCAGTTACCTACGAGCAGTACTTC. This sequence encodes CSVEDLSVTYEQYF.

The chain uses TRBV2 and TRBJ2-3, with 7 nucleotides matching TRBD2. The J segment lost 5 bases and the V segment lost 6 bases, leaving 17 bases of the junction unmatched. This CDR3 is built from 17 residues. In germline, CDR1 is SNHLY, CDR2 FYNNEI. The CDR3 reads CASSSRDGGSFGDTQYF. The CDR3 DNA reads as TGTGCCAGCAGCTCCCGTGATGGCGGGAGTTTCGGAGATACGCAGTATTTT.